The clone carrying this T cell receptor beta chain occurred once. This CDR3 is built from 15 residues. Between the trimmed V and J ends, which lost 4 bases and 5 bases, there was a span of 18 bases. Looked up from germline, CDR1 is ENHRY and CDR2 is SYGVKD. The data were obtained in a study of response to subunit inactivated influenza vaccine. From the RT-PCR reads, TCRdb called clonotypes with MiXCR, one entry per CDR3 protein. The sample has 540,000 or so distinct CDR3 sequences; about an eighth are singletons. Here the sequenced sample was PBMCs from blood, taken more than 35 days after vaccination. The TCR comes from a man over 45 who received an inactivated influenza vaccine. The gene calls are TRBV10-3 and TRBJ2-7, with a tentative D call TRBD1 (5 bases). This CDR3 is CAISGGAGPIDEQYF. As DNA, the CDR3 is TGTGCCATCAGTGGTGGCGCAGGGCCGATCGACGAGCAGTACTTC.